This TCR beta chain came from a study of blood T cell repertoires in COVID-19. As originally analysed: Cell counts per sample came from amplifying reference gene primers. The data were produced by immunoSEQ multiplex PCR, yet TCRdb's version contains in-frame clones alone and is incomplete. For V, J and clone size, that table is used; D and trimming come from the DNA. The sample yields about 500,000 clones, about 91% seen once. CDR1 is SQVTM, CDR2 ANQGSEA, per germline. J was trimmed by 4 bases and V by 4 bases; bases with no gene match: 4. The CDR3 runs 13 residues. The chain uses TRBV29-1 and TRBJ2-5; 9 nucleotides line up with TRBD2. The receptor comes from a young man with COVID-19, enrolled during active disease. Sequencing was carried out using peripheral blood. CDR3 protein: CSVGIAGAETQYF. CDR3 coding DNA: TGCAGCGTTGGGATAGCGGGAGCAGAGACCCAGTACTTC.